A selection of T cell receptor beta chains follows, all from one sample in a study of T cells in tuberculosis. Here immunoSEQ multiplex PCR was the method, and the copy in TCRdb shows in-frame clones only, minus some. The table has roughly 34,000 clones, 87% seen once. The source material was PBMCs, sampled at tuberculosis diagnosis. These receptors all come from an adult with tuberculosis. Each CDR3 is given with its conserved first and last residue. A D gene is named only where the DNA matches it firmly. The size of a clone is reported for some rows only, either as once, few or many, or as a class for expanded clones.

v_gene,abundance,d_gene,j_gene,CDR3nt,CDR3aa
TRBV10-1,-,TRBD1,TRBJ2-5,TGCGCCAGCAGTGACCCGGACAGGGAAGAGACCCAGTACTTC,CASSDPDREETQYF
TRBV11-2,-,TRBD1,TRBJ2-7,TGTGCCAGCAGCATAACCGGGACAGGGGGCTTTCTCGGCTACGAGCAGTACTTC,CASSITGTGGFLGYEQYF
TRBV27,-,TRBD1,TRBJ1-6,TGTGCCAGCAGGCGGAGGACAGGGGAAATTTCACCCCTCCACTTT,CASRRRTGEISPLHF
TRBV27,-,-,TRBJ1-3,TGTGCCAGCAGCTTCGGGGGCTCTGGAAACACCATATATTTT,CASSFGGSGNTIYF
TRBV19,-,-,TRBJ2-7,TGTGCCAGTAGTAGGGCCGTGTCCTACGAGCAGTACTTC,CASSRAVSYEQYF
TRBV4-1,-,-,TRBJ2-1,TGCGCCAGCAGCCAAGGGCTGTACAGCCGCTTCTACAATGAGCAGTTCTTC,CASSQGLYSRFYNEQFF
TRBV28,few,-,TRBJ1-6,TGTGCCAGCAGTGCCCAACGGGGACCCCTCCACTTT,CASSAQRGPLHF
TRBV11-2,-,TRBD1,TRBJ2-3,TGTGCCAGCAGCGCCGGGCAGGGGGTTCCAGATACGCAGTATTTT,CASSAGQGVPDTQYF
TRBV5-1,once,-,TRBJ1-1,TGCGCCAGCTCCGGGGGGGCAGGGTACACTGAAGCTTTCTTT,CASSGGAGYTEAFF
TRBV19,-,TRBD1,TRBJ1-1,TGTGCCAGTAGTACGGGACAGGGATACACTGAAGCTTTCTTT,CASSTGQGYTEAFF
TRBV5-4,once,TRBD1,TRBJ2-2,TGTGCCAGCAGCCCAGATAACAGGGGTGGGGCCGGGGAGCTGTTTTTT,CASSPDNRGGAGELFF
TRBV2,once,-,TRBJ1-4,TGTGCCAGCAAAAGAAGTCAGGGGACGGGTGAAAAACTGTTTTTT,CASKRSQGTGEKLFF
TRBV6-5,once,TRBD2,TRBJ2-1,TGTGCCAGCAGGCGGGAGTTATACAATGAGCAGTTCTTC,CASRRELYNEQFF
TRBV15,-,-,TRBJ1-1,TGTGCCACCAGCAGATCCCTGGGAGCTGAAGCTTTCTTT,CATSRSLGAEAFF
TRBV10-3,-,-,TRBJ1-2,TGTGCCATCAGTGAGTCGTCAACTAACTATGGCTACACCTTC,CAISESSTNYGYTF
TRBV6-5,few,-,TRBJ1-1,TGTGCCAGCAGTACTTGGACAGCTGTCAACACTGAAGCTTTCTTT,CASSTWTAVNTEAFF
TRBV27,once,TRBD1,TRBJ1-5,TGTGCCAGCAGTTCGGACAGGGGCAATCAGCCCCAGCATTTT,CASSSDRGNQPQHF
TRBV2,-,-,TRBJ2-3,TGTGCCAGCAGTTTCATGACTGGGACTAGCACAGATACGCAGTATTTT,CASSFMTGTSTDTQYF
TRBV10-2,-,-,TRBJ2-3,TGCGCCAGCAGTGATCGAGGTAGCACAGATACGCAGTATTTT,CASSDRGSTDTQYF
TRBV19,-,-,TRBJ2-5,TGTGCCAGTAGTACCAATTCCCAAGAGACCCAGTACTTC,CASSTNSQETQYF
TRBV2,-,-,TRBJ1-2,TGTGCCAGCAACAAAGCGACTAACTATGGCTACACCTTC,CASNKATNYGYTF
TRBV5-3,-,TRBD2,TRBJ2-1,TGTGCCAGAAGCTTACGTAGCGGGAGGGTCCCGAACAATGAGCAGTTCTTC,CARSLRSGRVPNNEQFF
TRBV25-1,-,-,TRBJ2-7,TGTGCCAGCAGTGACCGCTACGAGCAGTACTTC,CASSDRYEQYF
TRBV13,-,TRBD1,TRBJ1-1,TGTGCCAGCAGCTCGGATGGACAGGGGGCCACTGAAGCTTTCTTT,CASSSDGQGATEAFF
TRBV27,-,-,TRBJ1-2,TGTGCCAGCAGTCCCCGGCCAGGGGCAAGCTATGGCTACACCTTC,CASSPRPGASYGYTF
TRBV7-2,-,-,TRBJ2-7,TGTGCCAGCAGCTCGCGTAGAAACGAGCAGTACTTC,CASSSRRNEQYF